The 11 T cell receptor beta chains given below trace back to one sample, sequenced in a study of graft-versus-host responses after intestinal transplantation. The repertoire was sequenced with immunoSEQ multiplex PCR; TCRdb's copy has only in-frame clones and lacks some. This table has about 89,000 clones, roughly 93% appearing once. For these TCRs, the target antigens are not known. The sample in question was unstimulated CD4+ T cells sorted from spleen or lymph node cells, obtained before transplant. These receptors all come from a human donor who was the organ donor for an intestinal transplant.

The chain carries TRBV20-1 and TRBJ1-1; D gene unclear. Germline values: CDR1 DFQATT, CDR2 SNEGSKA (reference sequence). The CDR3 has 11 amino acids. The V and J ends lost 1 base and 11 bases respectively, with 11 bases between them. DNA for the CDR3: TGCAGTGCTAGAGGCGGAAGTGTGGCTTTCTTT. Its protein is CSARGGSVAFF.

This chain's CDR3 is CASSPYGAGGRETQYF. The CDR3 coding sequence is TGCGCCAGCAGCCCCTACGGAGCGGGGGGCCGCGAGACCCAGTACTTC. The V call is TRBV4-1, the J call TRBJ2-5, with 9 bases that match TRBD2. Per germline, CDR1 MGHRA and CDR2 YSYEKL. V dropped 4 bases and J dropped 5; count of bases not matched to a gene: 11. The CDR3 runs 16 residues.

This chain links TRBV6-5 with TRBJ1-1; 7 positions match TRBD1. The junction had 7 bases not matched to a gene; V was cut back by 6 bases and J by 0 bases. There are 15 residues in the CDR3. Germline loops: CDR1 MNHEY, CDR2 SVGAGI. The CDR3 DNA sequence: TGTGCCAGCAGCCCCCCGACAGGGTTGAACACTGAAGCTTTCTTT. Translating gives CASSPPTGLNTEAFF.

V is TRBV7-9 and J is TRBJ1-6; D gene unclear. This CDR3 comprises 12 residues. V was trimmed by 4 bases and J by 9 bases, leaving 7 bases between them. The V gene's germline CDR1 is SEHNR and CDR2 FQNEAQ (reference sequence). CDR3 nucleotides: TGTGCCAGCAGCTCCCGTGGTTCACCCCTCCACTTT. Translated: CASSSRGSPLHF.

The sample holds a few counts of this clone. The rearrangement links TRBV5-1 to TRBJ2-3; the D call may be TRBD1 or TRBD2 (5 bases each). The V end was cut by 2 bases, the J end by 3 bases, with 13 bases between. The germline V gene encodes CDR1 SGHRS and CDR2 YFSETQ. The CDR3 runs to 15 residues. The CDR3 nucleotides read TGCGCCAGCAGCTTTGAGGGGTTTGGGACAGATACGCAGTATTTT. It is translated as CASSFEGFGTDTQYF.

The V gene is TRBV18, the J gene TRBJ2-1; 7 bases map to TRBD1. The CDR3 is 16 residues long. Germline V gene data show CDR1 as KGHSH and CDR2 as LQKENI. V trimming: 3 bases; J trimming: 1 base; junction bases outside the gene matches: 6. The CDR3 sequence: CASSPPRGQSYNEQFF. CDR3 bases: TGTGCCAGCTCACCCCCAAGGGGGCAGTCCTACAATGAGCAGTTCTTC.

V and J are TRBV19 and TRBJ1-1; tentatively, D is TRBD1 (5 bases). Germline V gene lookup returns CDR1 LNHDA and CDR2 SQIVND (reference sequence). V shed 6 bases and J shed 0 bases, with 23 bases lying between them. The CDR3 sequence is 18 residues long. The CDR3 nucleotides read TGTGCCAGTAGCAAAGTGGGGGTCTTGGAGGTGCTGAACACTGAAGCTTTCTTT. This translates into CASSKVGVLEVLNTEAFF. The full variable domain, its missing parts supplied by reference TRBV19 and TRBJ1-1, is DGGITQSPKYLFRKEGQNVTLSCEQNLNHDAMYWYRQDPGQGLRLIYYSQIVNDFQKGDIAEGYSVSREKKESFPLTVTSAQKNPTAFYLCASSKVGVLEVLNTEAFFGQGTRLTVV.

V usage is TRBV6-1 and J usage is TRBJ1-4, with D unresolved. The CDR3 is made up of 15 amino acids. Looked up from germline, CDR1 is MNHNS and CDR2 is SASEGT. V gave up 7 bases and J gave up 8 bases, with 20 bases separating them. The CDR3 loop is CASKVMLSLEEKLFF. In DNA, the CDR3 is TGTGCCAGCAAAGTAATGCTTTCCCTCGAAGAAAAACTGTTTTTT.

The chain uses TRBV7-2 and TRBJ2-3, with 9 bases identical to TRBD1. The CDR3 is 15 amino acids. The germline V gene encodes CDR1 SGHTA and CDR2 FQGNSA. With 0 bases clipped from V and 5 bases from J, the junction kept 3 bases outside the gene matches. CDR3 protein: CASSLAGQGGDTQYF. CDR3 DNA: TGTGCCAGCAGCTTAGCGGGACAGGGTGGAGATACGCAGTATTTT. The full variable domain, in which reference TRBV7-2 and TRBJ2-3 provide the parts outside the CDR3, is GAGVSQSPSNKVTEKGKDVELRCDPISGHTALYWYRQSLGQGLEFLIYFQGNSAPDKSGLPSDRFSAERTGGSVSTLTIQRTQQEDSAVYLCASSLAGQGGDTQYFGPGTRLTVL.

This chain uses TRBV30 with TRBJ1-1; D uncertain. Germline V gene data show CDR1 as GTSNPN and CDR2 as SVGIG (reference sequence). V lost 2 bases and J lost 6, with 13 bases in between. The CDR3 extends over 13 amino acids. CDR3 in amino acids: CAWSYAPDSEAFF. Written as DNA, the CDR3 is TGTGCCTGGAGTTATGCCCCGGACTCTGAAGCTTTCTTT.

The rearrangement links TRBV5-1 to TRBJ2-3; 7 nucleotides match TRBD1. CDR1 and CDR2 (germline): SGHRS, YFSETQ. The CDR3 spans 18 residues. V gave up 0 bases and J gave up 0 bases; unmatched junction bases: 10. The CDR3 sequence: CASSLGQGMWTSTDTQYF. For the CDR3, the DNA is TGCGCCAGCAGCTTGGGACAGGGAATGTGGACTAGCACAGATACGCAGTATTTT. The entire variable domain, with the rest obtained from reference TRBV5-1 and TRBJ2-3, is as follows: KAGVTQTPRYLIKTRGQQVTLSCSPISGHRSVSWYQQTPGQGLQFLFEYFSETQRNKGNFPGRFSGRQFSNSRSEMNVSTLELGDSALYLCASSLGQGMWTSTDTQYFGPGTRLTVL.